Below are 3 T cell receptor beta chains sequenced from a single sample in a study of T cell changes during pregnancy in multiple sclerosis. Only in-frame clones appear in the TCRdb table, and some are missing; sequencing was by immunoSEQ multiplex PCR. This table has roughly 100,000 clones, approximately 93% appearing once. The specimen comprised peripheral blood, sampled after pregnancy. These receptors came from a female donor with multiple sclerosis, enrolled in a pregnancy study.

The gene calls are TRBV19 and TRBJ1-1; unclear D gene. V lost 5 bases to trimming and J lost 0 bases, with 7 bases between them. The V gene's germline CDR1 is LNHDA and CDR2 SQIVND (reference sequence). The CDR3 is made up of 13 amino acids. The CDR3 DNA reads TGTGCCAGTAGTCCCCTAATGAACACTGAAGCTTTCTTT. Protein: CASSPLMNTEAFF.

J is TRBJ2-7 and V is TRBV19; 8 nucleotides line up with TRBD1. The germline gives CDR1 LNHDA, CDR2 SQIVND (reference sequence). This CDR3 region has 13 residues. Germline trimming cut 7 bases from V and 3 bases from J; bases unmatched to any gene: 5. The CDR3 nucleotides read TGTGCCAGTATGGGGACAGGAGGCTACGAGCAGTACTTC. Protein product: CASMGTGGYEQYF. The variable domain in full, with the rest retrieved from reference TRBV19 and TRBJ2-7, is DGGITQSPKYLFRKEGQNVTLSCEQNLNHDAMYWYRQDPGQGLRLIYYSQIVNDFQKGDIAEGYSVSREKKESFPLTVTSAQKNPTAFYLCASMGTGGYEQYFGPGTRLTVT.

This clone was observed a single time. The V gene is TRBV5-1, the J gene TRBJ1-2; a weak D match, TRBD1 (6 bases). The ends were cut back, 2 bases at V and 8 bases at J, with 16 bases in the middle. Per the germline V gene, CDR1 is SGHRS and CDR2 is YFSETQ. CDR3 length equals 14 residues. This CDR3 is CASSFDLGAVGYTF. The CDR3 DNA reads as TGCGCCAGCAGCTTCGATTTGGGGGCGGTCGGCTACACCTTC.